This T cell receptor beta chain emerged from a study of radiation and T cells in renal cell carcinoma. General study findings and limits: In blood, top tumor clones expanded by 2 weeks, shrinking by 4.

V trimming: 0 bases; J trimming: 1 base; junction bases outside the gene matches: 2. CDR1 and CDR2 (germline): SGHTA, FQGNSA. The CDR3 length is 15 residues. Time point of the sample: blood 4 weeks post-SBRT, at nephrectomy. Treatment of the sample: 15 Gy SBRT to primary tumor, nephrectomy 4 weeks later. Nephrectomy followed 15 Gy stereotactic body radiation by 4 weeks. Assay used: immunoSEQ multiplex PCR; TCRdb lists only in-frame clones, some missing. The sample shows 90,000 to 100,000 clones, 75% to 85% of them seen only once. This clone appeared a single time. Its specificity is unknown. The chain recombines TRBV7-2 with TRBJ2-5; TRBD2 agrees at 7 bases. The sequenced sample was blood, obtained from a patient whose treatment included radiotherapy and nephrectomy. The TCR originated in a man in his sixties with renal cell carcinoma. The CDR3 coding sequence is TGTGCCAGCAGCTTAGCGGGAGGGTTCCAAGAGACCCAGTACTTC. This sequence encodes CASSLAGGFQETQYF.